These 27 T cell receptor beta chains were all obtained from the same sample, sequenced in a study of CD8 T cells in Susac syndrome. RNA totalling roughly 0.45 to 1 ug underwent reverse transcription with random hexamers. From the immunoSEQ multiplex PCR reads, TCRdb called clonotypes with MiXCR, one entry per CDR3 protein. In the table there are 85,000 to 130,000 distinct CDR3 sequences, approximately 94% of which are singletons. The specimen sequenced was CD8+ T cells from PBMCs. The receptors were gathered from a human donor with Susac syndrome.

The chain combines TRBV12-3 or TRBV12-4 with TRBJ2-7; 8 bases are a match to TRBD1. The junction had 8 bases not matched to a gene; V was cut back by 7 bases and J by 0 bases. The CDR3 totals 15 residues. DNA for the CDR3: TGTGCCAGCACCCTGACAGGGGCCAGCTCCTACGAGCAGTACTTC. It encodes CASTLTGASSYEQYF.

The V call is TRBV7-8, the J call TRBJ1-1; D unresolved. This CDR3 contains 14 residues. Trimming shortened V by 3 bases and J by 1 base, and 9 bases separated the two germline ends. Germline V gene sequence: CDR1 SGHVS, CDR2 FQNEAQ. The CDR3 spells CASSFPAGNTEAFF. The DNA of the CDR3 is TGTGCCAGCAGCTTCCCCGCGGGGAACACTGAAGCTTTCTTT.

The chain has TRBV29-1 and TRBJ2-3, with a possible D match to TRBD1 (8 bases). The CDR3 loop spans 12 amino acids. CDR1 is SQVTM and CDR2 is ANQGSEA in the germline V gene. Trimming removed 7 bases from V and 9 bases from J, with 17 bases in between. The CDR3 sequence: CSGGRQGKTQYF. In nucleotides, the CDR3 is TGCAGCGGCGGGAGACAGGGGAAAACGCAGTATTTT.

This clonotype was detected only once. The chain couples TRBV4-3 to TRBJ2-7, with 9 bases fitting TRBD1. This CDR3 is built from 18 residues. J lost 0 bases, V lost 0 bases, and 9 bases had no gene match. Germline assignment: CDR1 LGHNA and CDR2 YSLEER. The CDR3, as DNA: TGCGCCAGCAGCCAAGATGGCGGGGACAGGGCTCTCTCCTACGAGCAGTACTTC. It yields the protein CASSQDGGDRALSYEQYF.

V gene TRBV5-4 combines with J gene TRBJ2-2; 7 bases are a match to TRBD1. Germline-derived CDR1 and CDR2 are SGHNT and YYREEE (reference sequence). The V segment lost 4 bases and the J segment 1 base; nucleotides outside the gene matches: 4. The CDR3 totals 15 residues. Here the CDR3 reads CASSDRTGNTGELFF. The CDR3 DNA is TGTGCCAGCAGCGACCGGACAGGGAACACCGGGGAGCTGTTTTTT.

The V call is TRBV9, the J call TRBJ1-3; 9 bases are shared with TRBD1. J lost 0 bases, V lost 3 bases, and 4 bases had no gene match. Germline V CDR1 and CDR2: SGDLS, YYNGEE. The CDR3 is made up of 16 amino acids. The CDR3 protein is CASSGGQGGSGNTIYF. CDR3 nucleotides: TGTGCCAGCAGCGGGGGACAGGGCGGCTCTGGAAACACCATATATTTT.

V is TRBV7-3 and J is TRBJ2-5, with 11 bases lining up with TRBD2. The CDR3 sequence is 13 residues long. Germline CDR1 reads SGHTA; CDR2 reads FQGTGA. V lost 5 bases to trimming and J lost 5 bases; unmatched junction nucleotides: 1. The CDR3 loop is CASSRTSGETQYF. The CDR3 nucleotides read TGTGCCAGCAGCCGGACTAGCGGGGAGACCCAGTACTTC.

V usage is TRBV20-1 and J usage is TRBJ2-7; 8 nucleotides agree with TRBD1. CDR3 length: 15 residues. Looked up from germline, CDR1 is DFQATT and CDR2 is SNEGSKA (reference sequence). J gave up 0 bases and V 0 bases, and 4 bases lay outside the gene matches. CDR3 amino acids: CSARETGVNSYEQYF. The CDR3 nucleotides read TGCAGTGCTAGAGAGACAGGGGTAAACTCCTACGAGCAGTACTTC.

V and J are TRBV6-1 and TRBJ2-2; unclear D gene. Germline loops: CDR1 MNHNS, CDR2 SASEGT. The V end was cut by 2 bases, the J end by 7 bases, with 20 bases between. This CDR3 contains 17 residues. The CDR3 is CASSERPLGSFSGELFF. For the CDR3, the DNA is TGTGCCAGCAGTGAAAGGCCTCTGGGCTCCTTCAGCGGGGAGCTGTTTTTT.

The CDR3 spells CASSSGTGESYGYTF. CDR3 DNA: TGTGCCAGCAGCTCTGGGACGGGCGAGAGTTATGGCTACACCTTC. V is TRBV7-9 and J is TRBJ1-2; D perhaps matches TRBD1 (5 bases). The CDR3 length is 15 residues. Trimming stripped 4 bases from V and 5 bases from J, with 17 bases between. CDR1 and CDR2 (germline): SEHNR, FQNEAQ (reference sequence).

The CDR3 DNA reads as TGTGCCAGCAGTTCCCTCCCTCAGGGGACCCAAGAGACCCAGTACTTC. It codes for CASSSLPQGTQETQYF. This sequence joins TRBV12-3 or TRBV12-4 and TRBJ2-5, with D perhaps matching TRBD1 (6 bases). Trimming removed 4 bases from V and 1 base from J, with 16 bases in between. The CDR3 extends over 16 amino acids.

The chain joins TRBV5-4 to TRBJ1-2, with TRBD1 as a possible D gene (6 bases). The germline V gene encodes CDR1 SGHNT and CDR2 YYREEE (reference sequence). Trimming removed 0 bases at V and 3 bases at J, with 9 bases between. The CDR3 runs to 14 residues. CDR3 loop: CASSLDRADYGYTF. CDR3 DNA: TGTGCCAGCAGCTTGGACAGGGCGGACTATGGCTACACCTTC.

The gene calls are TRBV7-8 and TRBJ2-3; no reliable D call. Trimming shortened V by 6 bases and J by 3 bases, and 10 bases separated the two germline ends. This CDR3 is 13 amino acids long. Germline CDR1 and CDR2: SGHVS and FQNEAQ. The chain's CDR3 is CASSRTATDTQYF. DNA of the CDR3: TGTGCCAGCAGTAGAACCGCTACAGATACGCAGTATTTT.

This clonotype came up once. The chain recombines TRBV5-1 with TRBJ2-7; TRBD2 might be the D (5 bases). This CDR3 comprises 13 residues. Germline V gene data show CDR1 as SGHRS and CDR2 as YFSETQ. V was clipped by 3 bases and J by 6 bases, with 13 bases between them. The CDR3 DNA sequence: TGCGCCAGCAGCTCCGGGGAAAGAAGCGAGCAGTACTTC. Translated, it gives CASSSGERSEQYF.

The chain uses TRBV3-1 and TRBJ2-7; D call uncertain. Germline CDR1 LGHDT, CDR2 YNNKEL (reference sequence). V was cut by 4 bases and J by 1 base, with 20 bases left in between. CDR3 size: 17 residues. CDR3 nucleotide sequence: TGTGCCAGCAGCCCGGCCCCCGGTCGGAGTTCGTCCTACGAGCAGTACTTC. Its protein is CASSPAPGRSSSYEQYF.

The V and J genes are TRBV20-1 and TRBJ1-5; possibly TRBD1 for D (6 bases). The CDR3 length is 15 residues. The V end was cut by 3 bases, the J end by 0 bases, with 12 bases between. CDR1 DFQATT and CDR2 SNEGSKA come from the germline V gene (reference sequence). In DNA, the CDR3 is TGCAGTGCTAGGGACAGTGAGCTTAGCAATCAGCCCCAGCATTTT. Its translation: CSARDSELSNQPQHF.

Written as DNA, the CDR3 is TGCGCCAGCAGCCAACGACTAGCGGGGGCCTACAATGAGCAGTTCTTC. Amino acid sequence: CASSQRLAGAYNEQFF. This chain links TRBV4-3 with TRBJ2-1; 12 bases agree with TRBD2. The junction had 1 base not matched to a gene; V was cut back by 2 bases and J by 2 bases. The germline CDR1 and CDR2 sequences are LGHNA and YSLEER. This CDR3 comprises 16 residues.

The rearrangement uses TRBV27 and TRBJ2-3; TRBD1 is a possible D gene (5 bases). V was pared by 5 bases and J by 4 bases, with 10 bases between. The CDR3 loop spans 13 amino acids. The germline V gene encodes CDR1 MNHEY and CDR2 SMNVEV (reference sequence). The CDR3 is CASSPWGPDTQYF. Written as DNA, the CDR3 is TGTGCCAGCAGTCCTTGGGGCCCAGATACGCAGTATTTT.

The chain couples TRBV11-1 to TRBJ1-1; 8 bases line up with TRBD1. Looked up from germline, CDR1 is SGHAT and CDR2 is FQDESV (reference sequence). The CDR3 is made up of 15 amino acids. Trimming took 5 bases from V and 1 from J; bases not matched to a gene: 6. The CDR3 bases are TGTGCCAGCAGCCCCCGGGACAGGAGGAACACTGAAGCTTTCTTT. Protein product: CASSPRDRRNTEAFF.

The CDR3 region has the DNA TGTGCCAGCAGCCCACAGGGCTCTGGAAACACCATATATTTT. Residues: CASSPQGSGNTIYF. The chain has TRBV7-2 and TRBJ1-3, with D possibly TRBD1 on 6 matching bases. This CDR3 region has 14 residues. Per the germline V gene, CDR1 is SGHTA and CDR2 is FQGNSA. The V end was cut by 5 bases, the J end by 0 bases, with 8 bases between.

The J gene is TRBJ2-7, the V gene TRBV20-1; perhaps TRBD2 as D (6 bases). Trimming removed 6 bases from V and 3 bases from J, with 24 bases in between. The CDR3 is made up of 16 amino acids. Germline V lookup: CDR1 DFQATT, CDR2 SNEGSKA (reference sequence). CDR3 DNA sequence: TGCAGTGCGCGCCTTTACTCCGGGACTGGGCACTACGAGCAGTACTTC. Its protein product is CSARLYSGTGHYEQYF.

The rearrangement uses TRBV5-1 and TRBJ2-7; 11 nucleotides agree with TRBD1. In germline, CDR1 is SGHRS, CDR2 YFSETQ. Trimming removed 1 base from V and 5 bases from J; junction bases left unmatched: 5. The CDR3 sequence is 15 residues long. Here the CDR3 DNA reads TGCGCCAGCAGCTTGAGGACAGGGGGCTTGGACGAGCAGTACTTC. Protein product: CASSLRTGGLDEQYF.

The V call is TRBV20-1, the J call TRBJ2-7; D may match TRBD1 or TRBD2 (6 bases each). Germline V gene data show CDR1 as DFQATT and CDR2 as SNEGSKA (reference sequence). V was clipped by 2 bases and J by 6 bases, with 20 bases between them. The CDR3 consists of 15 residues. The CDR3 sequence: CSARSLEGGGSEQYF. The CDR3 coding sequence is TGCAGTGCTAGATCGCTCGAGGGGGGAGGCTCCGAGCAGTACTTC.

V is TRBV4-2 and J is TRBJ2-7; 10 nucleotides match TRBD2. The CDR3 totals 16 residues. V was clipped by 0 bases and J by 2 bases; unmatched bases: 4. Per the germline V gene, CDR1 is LGHNA and CDR2 is YNFKEQ. The CDR3 here is CASSQDPSGGPYEQYF. In nucleotides, the CDR3 is TGTGCCAGCAGCCAAGACCCTAGCGGGGGCCCCTACGAGCAGTACTTC.

The rearrangement links TRBV4-1 to TRBJ2-3; D might be TRBD1 (5 bases). Trimming removed 1 base from V and 1 base from J, with 12 bases in between. The CDR3 length is 16 residues. Germline CDR1 reads MGHRA; CDR2 reads YSYEKL. CDR3 nucleotide sequence: TGCGCCAGCAGCCAAGGGTGGGGCGGCCGCACAGATACGCAGTATTTT. The encoded protein is CASSQGWGGRTDTQYF.

The rearrangement links TRBV6-2 or TRBV6-3 to TRBJ2-1, with 8 bases lining up with TRBD1. CDR1 and CDR2 (germline): MNHEY, SVGEGT. Trimming at V came to 9 bases and at J to 3 bases, leaving 7 bases not matched to a gene. CDR3 length: 14 residues. The CDR3 DNA reads TGTGCCAGTGATGACAGGGGAAGCTACAATGAGCAGTTCTTC. This translates into CASDDRGSYNEQFF.

In its sample, this clonotype was seen once. V and J are TRBV9 and TRBJ1-1, with 7 bases fitting TRBD1. Germline V gives CDR1 SGDLS, CDR2 YYNGEE. The J segment lost 6 bases and the V segment lost 2 bases, leaving 7 bases of the junction unmatched. The CDR3 extends over 14 amino acids. The CDR3 coding sequence is TGTGCCAGCAGCGTGGGTTACAGGGGCCCTGAAGCTTTCTTT. Translation gives CASSVGYRGPEAFF.